This T cell receptor (beta chain) was recovered during a study of blood T cells in healthy people across ages (dated by TCRdb to the mid-2010s). About the investigation overall: In model experiments, roughly one uniquely barcoded TCR beta cDNA molecule per two T cells was captured by template switching. To track age-related changes in TCR beta repertoire diversity, the study relied on deep sequencing normalized with unique cDNA molecular identifiers. Donors were grouped into four age groups: young (average approximately 15 years), middle-aged (about 38), aged (around 60) and long-lived (over 80). To avoid experimental bias, donors of different ages were distributed randomly across sequencing lanes. Two additional independent replicas of 1 million unique cDNA reads from the same blood draw were analyzed for two donors (one aged 18 to 29 and one aged 80 or older).

For this clonotype: Its specific antigen is unknown. Base-call qualities are not available, and no considerably larger clone is one nucleotide away.

Library generation was performed with 5' RACE. For sequencing, an Illumina HiSeq 2500 was employed. A second PCR of roughly 7 to 11 cycles was performed with a sample-barcoded 5' primer and a J-beta primer mix. A template-switch 5' adaptor carrying 12 random nucleotides introduced a unique molecular identifier onto each TCR beta cDNA molecule. At least 2.5 million CDR3-containing paired-end reads were obtained from each sample. First-strand cDNA was synthesized from all RNA with the Mint cDNA synthesis kit, primed by a TRBC-specific oligonucleotide. Following uracil-DNA glycosylase treatment, a first 18-cycle PCR with universal primers M1SS and BC2_uni_R was performed on all cDNA. The paper's data handling went like this. Normalization of each sample was performed by random selection of 1 million high-quality reads, each carrying a distinct molecular identifier. Instead of being binned into consensus sequences, reads with shared molecular identifiers were discarded. CDR3 identification, clonotype clustering and error correction used MiTCR with a Q25 quality threshold and the strictest error-elimination algorithm. A nonparametric unseen species model with Euler transformation was used to estimate lower-bound total TCR beta diversity. TCRdb applied fastp at Q25 and MiXCR to the public reads, then kept only in-frame beta chains. Every entry covers one CDR3 protein and lists the most common genes and DNA from its rows. In this record, the V and J calls reflect TCRdb's handling and not the investigators' own analysis. This sample holds some 900,000 distinct CDR3 sequences; 29% were observed only once. Approximately 15% of the sample goes to the ten largest clones.

V sheds 2 bases and J sheds 10 bases, leaving 14 bases between their ends. Taken from cysteine to phenylalanine, the CDR3 has 13 residues. Only the CDR3 portion is preserved as DNA: 39 bases, with reading frame beginning at the first base. Per the germline V gene (reference sequence), SEHNR is the CDR1 and FQNEAQ is the CDR2. The donors were around 39 Caucasian individuals from Russia, aged roughly 6 to 100 years, who were systemically healthy. Each donor gave approximately 9.3 milliliters of peripheral blood, collected into EDTA-treated Vacutainer tubes. Ficoll-Paque density-gradient centrifugation was used to isolate PBMCs, with at least 6.5 million per sample. Trizol reagent was used to extract total RNA from PBMCs, with at least 5 micrograms per sample. The percentages of naive CD45RAhigh/CD27high T cells were determined by flow cytometry on a PBMC aliquot from every donor. Overall study outcomes, separate from this receptor: Estimates of total diversity based on one million sequenced T cells were considered lower bounds and underestimates. Because donor CMV infection status was unknown, age-related changes in expanded clonotypes were potentially confounded. As age increased, observed TCR beta diversity per million T cells dropped in a roughly linear way, and a significant reduction was already evident by age 40. Bulk unsorted PBMC profiling prevented conclusive comparison of naive and antigen-experienced compartments. Observed TCR beta diversity correlated strongly with the percentage of naive T cells measured by flow cytometry. The long-lived group showed more naive CD4+ T cells, fewer expanded clones and increased TCR diversity than the aged group, suggesting age selection.

The sequenced sample was blood. The chain links TRBV7-9 with TRBJ1-2, with no reliable assignment of the D segment. The clonotype originates from an elderly woman in good health. The DNA sequence follows: TGTGCCAGCAGCTTACTATCGGGCTTCACCTACACCTTC. This yields the protein CASSLLSGFTYTF.